This TCR beta chain was identified during a study of control samples from healthy donors and cancer patients. Clones were read by immunoSEQ multiplex PCR, and TCRdb kept only the in-frame ones, dropping some. The sample consists of around 170,000 clones, about 92% of them appearing once. The CDR3 has 15 residues. V gave up 0 bases and J gave up 5 bases, with 14 bases separating them. Germline V gene lookup returns CDR1 KGHSH and CDR2 LQKENI. This chain links TRBV18 with TRBJ2-7; D could derive from TRBD1 or TRBD2 (5 bases each). The receptor was isolated from a man aged 25 to 40 in good health. Sequencing used blood. For the CDR3, the DNA is TGTGCCAGCTCACCACCGGCCAGGGCGAGGGACGAGCAGTACTTC. It encodes CASSPPARARDEQYF.